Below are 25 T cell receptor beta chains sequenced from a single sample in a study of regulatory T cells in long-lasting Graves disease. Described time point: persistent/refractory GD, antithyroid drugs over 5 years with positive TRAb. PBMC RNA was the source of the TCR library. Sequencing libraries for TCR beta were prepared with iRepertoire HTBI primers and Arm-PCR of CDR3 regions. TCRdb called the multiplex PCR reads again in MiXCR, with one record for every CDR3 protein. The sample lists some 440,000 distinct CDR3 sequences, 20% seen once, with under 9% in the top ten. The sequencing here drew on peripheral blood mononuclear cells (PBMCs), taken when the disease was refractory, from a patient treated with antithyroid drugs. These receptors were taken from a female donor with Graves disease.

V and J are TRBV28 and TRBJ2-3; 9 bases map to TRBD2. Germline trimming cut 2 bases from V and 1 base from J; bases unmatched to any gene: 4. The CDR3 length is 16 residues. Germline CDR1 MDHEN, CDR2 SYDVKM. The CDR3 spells CASSLRIAGGTDTQYF. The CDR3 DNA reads TGTGCCAGCAGTTTACGGATAGCGGGAGGCACAGATACGCAGTATTTT.

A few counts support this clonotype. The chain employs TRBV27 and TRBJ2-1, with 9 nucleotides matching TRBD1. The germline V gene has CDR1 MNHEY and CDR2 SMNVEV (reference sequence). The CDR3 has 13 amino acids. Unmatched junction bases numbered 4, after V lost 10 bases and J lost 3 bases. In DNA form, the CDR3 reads TGTGCCATCCGACAGGGGGGCTACAATGAGCAGTTCTTC. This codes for CAIRQGGYNEQFF.

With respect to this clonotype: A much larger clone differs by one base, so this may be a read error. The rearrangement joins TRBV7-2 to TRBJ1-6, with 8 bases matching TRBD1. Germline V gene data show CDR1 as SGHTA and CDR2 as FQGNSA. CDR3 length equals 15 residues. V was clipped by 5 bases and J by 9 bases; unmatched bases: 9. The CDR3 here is CASSGQTGARSPLHF. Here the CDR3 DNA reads TGTGCCAGCAGCGGACAGACAGGGGCGCGTTCACCCCTCCACTTT.

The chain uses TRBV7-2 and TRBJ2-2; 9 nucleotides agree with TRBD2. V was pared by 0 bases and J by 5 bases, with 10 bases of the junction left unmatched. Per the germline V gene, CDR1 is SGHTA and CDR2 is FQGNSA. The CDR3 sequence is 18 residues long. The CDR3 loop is CASSLAAGGRSLTGELFF. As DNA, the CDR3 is TGTGCCAGCAGCTTAGCAGCGGGAGGCCGATCCCTGACCGGGGAGCTGTTTTTT.

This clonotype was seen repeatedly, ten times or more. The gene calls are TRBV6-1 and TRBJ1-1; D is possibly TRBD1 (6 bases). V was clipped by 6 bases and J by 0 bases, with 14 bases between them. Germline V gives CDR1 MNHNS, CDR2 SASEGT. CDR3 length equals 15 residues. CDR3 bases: TGTGCCAGCAGAGATACAGGGAACTTGAACACTGAAGCTTTCTTT. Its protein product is CASRDTGNLNTEAFF.

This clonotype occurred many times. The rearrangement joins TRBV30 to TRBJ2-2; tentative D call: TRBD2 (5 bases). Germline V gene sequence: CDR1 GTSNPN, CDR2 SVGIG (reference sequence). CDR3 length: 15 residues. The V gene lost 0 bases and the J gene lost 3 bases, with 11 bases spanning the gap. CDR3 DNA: TGTGCCTGGAGTGTACTGGCGCGGGACACCGGGGAGCTGTTTTTT. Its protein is CAWSVLARDTGELFF.

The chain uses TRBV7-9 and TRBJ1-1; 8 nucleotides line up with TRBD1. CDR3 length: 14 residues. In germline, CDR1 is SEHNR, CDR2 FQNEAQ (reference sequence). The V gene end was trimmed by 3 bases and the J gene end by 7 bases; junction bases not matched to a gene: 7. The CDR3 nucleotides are TGTGCCAGCAGCTTTTCTCAGGGGGCGAGTGAAGCTTTCTTT. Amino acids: CASSFSQGASEAFF.

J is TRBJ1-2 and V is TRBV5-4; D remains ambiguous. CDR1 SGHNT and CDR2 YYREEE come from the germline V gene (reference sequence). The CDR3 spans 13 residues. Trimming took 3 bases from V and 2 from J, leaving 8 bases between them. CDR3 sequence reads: CASSSHNNYGYTF. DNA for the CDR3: TGTGCCAGCAGCTCACACAACAACTATGGCTACACCTTC.

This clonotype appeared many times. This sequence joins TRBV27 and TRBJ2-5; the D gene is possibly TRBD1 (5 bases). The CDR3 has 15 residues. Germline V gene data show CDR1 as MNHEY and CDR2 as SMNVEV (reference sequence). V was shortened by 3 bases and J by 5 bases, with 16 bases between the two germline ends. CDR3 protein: CASSFRTGGVETQYF. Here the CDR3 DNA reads TGTGCCAGCAGTTTCCGAACAGGCGGCGTGGAGACCCAGTACTTC.

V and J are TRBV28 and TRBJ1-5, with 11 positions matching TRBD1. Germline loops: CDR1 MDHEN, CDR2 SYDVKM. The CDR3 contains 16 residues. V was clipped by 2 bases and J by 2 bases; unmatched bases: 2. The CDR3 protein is CASSLRTGGGNQPQHF. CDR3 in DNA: TGTGCCAGCAGTTTAAGGACAGGGGGCGGCAATCAGCCCCAGCATTTT.

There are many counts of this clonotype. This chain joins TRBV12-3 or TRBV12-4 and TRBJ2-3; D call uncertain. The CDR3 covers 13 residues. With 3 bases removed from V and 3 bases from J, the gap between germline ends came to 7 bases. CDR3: CASSFPLTDTQYF. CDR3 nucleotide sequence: TGTGCCAGCAGTTTCCCATTAACAGATACGCAGTATTTT.

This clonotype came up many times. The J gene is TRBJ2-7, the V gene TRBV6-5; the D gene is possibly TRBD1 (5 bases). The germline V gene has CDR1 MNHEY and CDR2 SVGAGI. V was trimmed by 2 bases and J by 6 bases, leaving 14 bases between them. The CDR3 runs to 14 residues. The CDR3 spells CASSYVTGGGEQYF. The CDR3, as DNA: TGTGCCAGCAGTTACGTAACAGGCGGCGGCGAGCAGTACTTC.

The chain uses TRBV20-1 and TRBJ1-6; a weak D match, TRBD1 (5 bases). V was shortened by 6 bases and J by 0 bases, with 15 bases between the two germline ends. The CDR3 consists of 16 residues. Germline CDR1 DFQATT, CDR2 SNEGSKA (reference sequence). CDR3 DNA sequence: TGCAGTGCGGGAAGACAGAGCAGCTCCTATAATTCACCCCTCCACTTT. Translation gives CSAGRQSSSYNSPLHF.

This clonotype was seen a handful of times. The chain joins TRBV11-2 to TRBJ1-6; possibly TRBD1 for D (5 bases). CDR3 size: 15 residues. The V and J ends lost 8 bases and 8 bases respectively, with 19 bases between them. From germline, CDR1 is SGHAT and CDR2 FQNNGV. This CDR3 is CASRLIRDEHSPLHF. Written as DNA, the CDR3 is TGTGCCAGCCGGCTAATTCGGGACGAACATTCACCCCTCCACTTT.

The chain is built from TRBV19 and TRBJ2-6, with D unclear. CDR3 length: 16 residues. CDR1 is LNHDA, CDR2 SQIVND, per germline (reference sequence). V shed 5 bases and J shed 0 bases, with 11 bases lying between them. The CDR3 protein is CASSPYLNSGANVLTF. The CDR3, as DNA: TGTGCCAGTAGTCCCTACTTAAACTCTGGGGCCAACGTCCTGACTTTC.

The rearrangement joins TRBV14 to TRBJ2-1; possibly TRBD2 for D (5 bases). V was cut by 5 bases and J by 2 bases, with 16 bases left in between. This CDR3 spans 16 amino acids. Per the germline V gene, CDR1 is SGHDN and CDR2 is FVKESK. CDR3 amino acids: CASSSARELAYNEQFF. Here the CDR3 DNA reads TGTGCCAGCAGCTCGGCGAGGGAGCTGGCCTACAATGAGCAGTTCTTC.

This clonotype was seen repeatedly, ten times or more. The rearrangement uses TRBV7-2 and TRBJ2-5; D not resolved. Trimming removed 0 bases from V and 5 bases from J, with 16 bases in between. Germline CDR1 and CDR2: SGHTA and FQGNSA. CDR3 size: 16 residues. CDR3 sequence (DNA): TGTGCCAGCAGCTTAGCGCGGAGCTCTCTCTGGGAGACCCAGTACTTC. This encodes CASSLARSSLWETQYF.

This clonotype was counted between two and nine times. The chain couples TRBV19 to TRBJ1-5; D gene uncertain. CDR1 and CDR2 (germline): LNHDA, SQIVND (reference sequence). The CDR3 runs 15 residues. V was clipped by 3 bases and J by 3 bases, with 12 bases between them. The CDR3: CASSIGERNNQPQHF. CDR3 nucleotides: TGTGCCAGTAGTATTGGGGAAAGAAACAATCAGCCCCAGCATTTT.

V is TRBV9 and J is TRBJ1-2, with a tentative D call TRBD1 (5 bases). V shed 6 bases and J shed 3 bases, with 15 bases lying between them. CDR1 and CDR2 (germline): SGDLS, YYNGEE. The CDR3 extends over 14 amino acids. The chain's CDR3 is CASKTGPDDYGYTF. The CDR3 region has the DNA TGTGCCAGCAAAACAGGCCCTGATGACTATGGCTACACCTTC. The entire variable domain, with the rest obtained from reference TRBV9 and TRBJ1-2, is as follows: DSGVTQTPKHLITATGQRVTLRCSPRSGDLSVYWYQQSLDQGLQFLIQYYNGEERAKGNILERFSAQQFPDLHSELNLSSLELGDSALYFCASKTGPDDYGYTFGSGTRLTVV.

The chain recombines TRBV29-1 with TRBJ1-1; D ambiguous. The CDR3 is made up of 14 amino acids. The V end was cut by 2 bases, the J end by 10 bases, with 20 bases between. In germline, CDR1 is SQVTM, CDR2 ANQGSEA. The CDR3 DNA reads TGCAGCGTTGAATCAGCAGACTTACGGCTGGGAGCTTTCTTT. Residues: CSVESADLRLGAFF.

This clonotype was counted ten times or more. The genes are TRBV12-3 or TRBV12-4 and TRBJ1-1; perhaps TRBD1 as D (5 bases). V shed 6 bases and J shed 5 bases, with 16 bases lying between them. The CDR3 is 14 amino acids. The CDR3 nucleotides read TGTGCCAGCAGCCTTCCCTCAGGGTATACTGAAGCTTTCTTT. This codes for CASSLPSGYTEAFF.

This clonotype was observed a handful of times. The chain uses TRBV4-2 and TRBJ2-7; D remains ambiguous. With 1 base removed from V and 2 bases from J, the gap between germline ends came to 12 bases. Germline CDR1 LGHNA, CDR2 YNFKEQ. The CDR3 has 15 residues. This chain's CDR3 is CASSQVAVGTYEQYF. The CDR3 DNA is TGTGCCAGCAGCCAAGTCGCGGTGGGGACCTACGAGCAGTACTTC.

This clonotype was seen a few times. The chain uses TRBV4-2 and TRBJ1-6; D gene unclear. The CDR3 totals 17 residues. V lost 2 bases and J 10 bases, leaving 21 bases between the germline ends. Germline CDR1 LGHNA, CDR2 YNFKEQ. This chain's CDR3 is CASSQLPSESHYSPLHF. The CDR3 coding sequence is TGTGCCAGCAGCCAACTACCTTCAGAGAGTCACTACTCACCCCTCCACTTT.

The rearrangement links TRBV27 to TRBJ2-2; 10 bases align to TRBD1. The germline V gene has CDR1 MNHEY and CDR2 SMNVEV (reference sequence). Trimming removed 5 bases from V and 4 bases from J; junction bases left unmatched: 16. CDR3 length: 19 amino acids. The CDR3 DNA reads TGTGCCAGCAGTACACCGGGACAGGGGATTCGAGGTCCCACCGGGGAGCTGTTTTTT. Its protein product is CASSTPGQGIRGPTGELFF.

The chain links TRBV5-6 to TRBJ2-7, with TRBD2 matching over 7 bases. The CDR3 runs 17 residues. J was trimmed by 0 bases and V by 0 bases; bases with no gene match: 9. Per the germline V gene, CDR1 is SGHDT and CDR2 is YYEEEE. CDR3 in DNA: TGTGCCAGCAGCTTGGCTAGAGGGAGGGTAAGCTCCTACGAGCAGTACTTC. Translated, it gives CASSLARGRVSSYEQYF.